Following are 10 T cell receptor beta chains from one sample sequenced in a study of response to subunit inactivated influenza vaccine. TCRdb processed the RT-PCR reads anew with MiXCR; each CDR3 protein has one entry. This sample has roughly 700,000 distinct CDR3 sequences, with over 11% found just once. The specimen was PBMCs from blood, collected around two weeks before vaccination. Receptors originate from a man between 50 and 59 years old who received an inactivated influenza vaccine.

This clonotype was recorded a few times. This chain connects TRBV4-3 to TRBJ2-1; D not certain. Trimming stripped 3 bases from V and 7 bases from J, with 10 bases between. This CDR3 region has 13 residues. Germline CDR1 LGHNA, CDR2 YSLEER. The CDR3 region is CASSHRLFNEQFF. For the CDR3, the DNA is TGCGCCAGCAGCCACCGACTCTTTAATGAGCAGTTCTTC.

This clonotype has more than one count but fewer than ten. The chain joins TRBV6-1 to TRBJ2-2; 9 bases match TRBD1. Trimming took 5 bases from V and 4 from J; bases not matched to a gene: 5. The CDR3 is made up of 15 amino acids. The germline V gene encodes CDR1 MNHNS and CDR2 SASEGT. This chain's CDR3 is CASSNPGQGTGELFF. In nucleotides, the CDR3 is TGTGCCAGCAGTAATCCGGGACAGGGCACCGGGGAGCTGTTTTTT.

The chain links TRBV5-6 to TRBJ2-2; a possible D gene is TRBD1 (5 bases). The germline gives CDR1 SGHDT, CDR2 YYEEEE. This CDR3 region has 18 residues. Trimming removed 1 base at V and 4 bases at J, with 20 bases between. This CDR3 is CASSLTGWGRDSTGELFF. DNA of the CDR3: TGTGCCAGCAGCTTGACGGGTTGGGGCAGGGATTCCACCGGGGAGCTGTTTTTT.

Note on this clonotype: Just one base apart from a much larger clone, this may be a read error. This chain connects TRBV5-1 to TRBJ2-1; D unresolved. Germline loops: CDR1 SGHRS, CDR2 YFSETQ. This CDR3 has 13 residues. DNA of the CDR3: TGCGCCAGCAGCCTCGACGGCTACAATGAGCAGCTCTTC. The encoded protein is CASSLDGYNEQLF.

There are a few counts of this clonotype. The chain couples TRBV5-1 to TRBJ2-1; 13 bases are a match to TRBD2. Looked up from germline, CDR1 is SGHRS and CDR2 is YFSETQ. Trimming cost V 0 bases and J 4 bases; bases outside gene matches: 4. This CDR3 has 17 amino acids. DNA for the CDR3: TGCGCCAGCAGCTTGGCGGAGGGACTAGCGGGGTACAATGAGCAGTTCTTC. Its protein is CASSLAEGLAGYNEQFF.

CDR3 in DNA: TGTGCCATCAGCATCGACAGGGGCCCCGGGGAGCTGTTTTTT. Protein sequence: CAISIDRGPGELFF. The chain combines TRBV10-3 with TRBJ2-2, with 8 bases identical to TRBD1. CDR1 is ENHRY and CDR2 is SYGVKD in the germline V gene. This CDR3 is built from 14 residues. After removal of 6 bases from V and 6 bases from J, the junction contained 6 bases not matched to a gene.

The rearrangement joins TRBV29-1 to TRBJ2-7, with 9 positions matching TRBD1. CDR1 SQVTM and CDR2 ANQGSEA come from the germline V gene. CDR3 length equals 15 residues. J gave up 1 base and V 4 bases, and 8 bases lay outside the gene matches. CDR3 nucleotides: TGCAGCGTTGTTCTTTTGGGGACAGGGTCCTACGAGCAGTACTTC. It is translated as CSVVLLGTGSYEQYF.

Points on this clonotype: At one end the junction does not follow the germline gene, possibly because of a read error. The chain is built from TRBV6-2 or TRBV6-3 and TRBJ2-2; 13 bases fit TRBD2. There are 16 residues in the CDR3. Germline CDR1 reads MNHEY; CDR2 reads SVGEGT. Written as DNA, the CDR3 is TGTGCCAGCAGTTCGGTGACTAGCGGGAGGTTCGGGGAGCTGCTTTTT. Translating gives CASSSVTSGRFGELLF.

The chain is built from TRBV3-1 and TRBJ2-5; D is perhaps TRBD1 (5 bases). There are 14 residues in the CDR3. Trimming took 1 base from V and 2 from J, leaving 8 bases between them. Germline V gene data show CDR1 as LGHDT and CDR2 as YNNKEL (reference sequence). For the CDR3, the DNA is TGTGCCAGCAGCCAAGTCAGGGCACAAGAGACCCAGTACTTC. This translates into CASSQVRAQETQYF.

This clonotype has ten or more counts. The rearrangement joins TRBV5-1 to TRBJ2-1, with 13 bases fitting TRBD2. This CDR3 contains 16 residues. Trimming cost V 4 bases and J 5 bases; bases outside gene matches: 6. The germline CDR1 and CDR2 sequences are SGHRS and YFSETQ. The CDR3 sequence is CASSPRLAGGNNEQFF. The CDR3 DNA reads as TGCGCCAGCAGCCCGCGACTAGCGGGAGGCAACAATGAGCAGTTCTTC.